What follows are 28 T cell receptor beta chains derived from one specimen sequenced in a study of OX40 agonist ivuxolimab in advanced cancers. TCRdb's table, derived via immunoSEQ multiplex PCR, lists solely in-frame clones and lacks some. This sample has about 59,000 clones, with approximately 81% found just once. The sample was CD4+ or CD8+ T cells sorted from blood, taken in a trial of the OX40 agonist ivuxolimab. The receptors derive from an adult with an advanced solid tumor such as melanoma, head and neck, liver or kidney cancer.

DNA of the CDR3: TGTGCCAGCAGCTTAGGGAACAGGGGGCGGCTCAATGAAAAACTGTTTTTT. The encoded protein is CASSLGNRGRLNEKLFF. The rearrangement links TRBV7-9 to TRBJ1-4, with 9 bases identical to TRBD1. CDR3 length equals 17 residues. Germline V gene lookup returns CDR1 SEHNR and CDR2 FQNEAQ (reference sequence). With V trimmed by 1 base and J by 5 bases, 8 bases remained unmatched.

The V and J genes are TRBV7-2 and TRBJ2-7; 10 nucleotides agree with TRBD2. Germline V gene sequence: CDR1 SGHTA, CDR2 FQGNSA. The V and J ends lost 5 bases and 5 bases, in that order; junction bases with no gene match: 9. This CDR3 has 15 amino acids. This chain's CDR3 is CASSVRGLANHEQYF. DNA of the CDR3: TGTGCCAGCAGCGTTCGGGGACTAGCGAACCACGAGCAGTACTTC.

The V call is TRBV6-6, the J call TRBJ1-1, with D perhaps matching TRBD1 (5 bases). V was trimmed by 0 bases and J by 10 bases, leaving 15 bases between them. The germline V gene has CDR1 MNHNY and CDR2 SVGAGI (reference sequence). The CDR3 length is 14 residues. For the CDR3, the DNA is TGTGCCAGCAGTTACTCGATACGGACAAAAGGAGCTTTCTTT. This sequence encodes CASSYSIRTKGAFF.

The chain recombines TRBV11-2 with TRBJ2-5, with 8 nucleotides matching TRBD2. This CDR3 contains 14 residues. Losses at the gene ends were 5 bases for V and 7 bases for J; bases not matched to a gene: 9. Per the germline V gene, CDR1 is SGHAT and CDR2 is FQNNGV. The CDR3 nucleotides are TGTGCCAGCAGCACAGGACTAGCCCCGGCGACCCAGTACTTC. Its translation: CASSTGLAPATQYF.

The genes are TRBV7-2 and TRBJ2-3; D might be TRBD1 (6 bases). This CDR3 region has 12 residues. Trimming shortened V by 1 base and J by 13 bases, and 12 bases separated the two germline ends. Germline assignment: CDR1 SGHTA and CDR2 FQGNSA. The CDR3 region is CASSLDWGRKYF. The CDR3 DNA is TGTGCCAGCAGCTTAGATTGGGGGCGAAAGTATTTT.

The V and J genes are TRBV5-1 and TRBJ1-4, with unresolved D. The CDR3 length is 12 residues. The germline CDR1 and CDR2 sequences are SGHRS and YFSETQ. V lost 4 bases and J 7 bases, leaving 8 bases between the germline ends. The CDR3 here is CASSRDSEKLFF. The DNA for the CDR3 is TGCGCCAGCAGCAGGGATAGTGAAAAACTGTTTTTT.

J is TRBJ1-4 and V is TRBV19; D not resolved. V was pared by 7 bases and J by 5 bases, with 14 bases between. There are 14 residues in the CDR3. CDR1 is LNHDA and CDR2 is SQIVND in the germline V gene (reference sequence). CDR3 nucleotides: TGTGCCAGTAATGGAGATGCGAGGAATGAAAAACTGTTTTTT. Amino acid sequence: CASNGDARNEKLFF.

CDR3 protein: CASSVRSGRATYNEQFF. As DNA, the CDR3 is TGTGCCAGCAGTGTACGAAGCGGGAGGGCCACCTACAATGAGCAGTTCTTC. The rearrangement uses TRBV27 and TRBJ2-1; 10 bases are shared with TRBD2. With 5 bases clipped from V and 2 bases from J, the junction kept 9 bases outside the gene matches. The germline V gene encodes CDR1 MNHEY and CDR2 SMNVEV (reference sequence). The CDR3 is 17 amino acids.

The chain employs TRBV5-1 and TRBJ2-7, with TRBD2 identical over 8 bases. V gave up 4 bases and J gave up 2 bases; unmatched junction bases: 5. The V gene's germline CDR1 is SGHRS and CDR2 YFSETQ. The CDR3 is made up of 14 amino acids. The CDR3, as DNA: TGCGCCAGCAGCGGTACTAGCGGCACCTACGAGCAGTACTTC. Protein product: CASSGTSGTYEQYF.

The chain joins TRBV27 to TRBJ1-5, with D unresolved. The germline gives CDR1 MNHEY, CDR2 SMNVEV (reference sequence). The CDR3 is made up of 16 amino acids. V lost 1 base and J 0 bases, leaving 10 bases between the germline ends. CDR3 coding DNA: TGTGCCAGCAGTTTATTTGGCCCGAATAGCAATCAGCCCCAGCATTTT. It translates to CASSLFGPNSNQPQHF.

CDR3 nucleotides: TGCGCCAGCAGCTTGGCTAGCGACTACACCGGGGAGCTGTTTTTT. Encoded protein: CASSLASDYTGELFF. The genes are TRBV5-1 and TRBJ2-2, with TRBD2 as a possible D gene (6 bases). Germline CDR1 reads SGHRS; CDR2 reads YFSETQ. V was trimmed by 0 bases and J by 3 bases, leaving 9 bases between them. This CDR3 has 15 residues.

The chain combines TRBV19 with TRBJ2-6; no clear D. Per the germline V gene, CDR1 is LNHDA and CDR2 is SQIVND (reference sequence). V lost 7 bases to trimming and J lost 0 bases, with 10 bases between them. The CDR3 has 15 residues. The CDR3 DNA is TGTGCCAGTACTCGGACGGCCTCTGGGGCCAACGTCCTGACTTTC. This sequence encodes CASTRTASGANVLTF.

In this sample, this clone turned up once. V usage is TRBV5-4 and J usage is TRBJ1-2; tentatively, D is TRBD1 (5 bases). The CDR3 is 13 amino acids. Trimming took 4 bases from V and 5 from J, leaving 12 bases between them. Germline V gene data show CDR1 as SGHNT and CDR2 as YYREEE (reference sequence). CDR3 DNA: TGTGCCAGCAGCCCGGACGGGGGATATGGCTACACCTTC. Translated, it gives CASSPDGGYGYTF.

The rearrangement joins TRBV18 to TRBJ2-7; D is ambiguous. With 3 bases removed from V and 6 bases from J, the gap between germline ends came to 9 bases. Germline V gene data show CDR1 as KGHSH and CDR2 as LQKENI. The CDR3 is made up of 12 amino acids. The CDR3 nucleotides read TGTGCCAGCTCACCTCGAGTTGGCGAGCAGTACTTC. Residues: CASSPRVGEQYF. The whole variable domain, remainder taken from reference TRBV18 and TRBJ2-7, is NAGVMQNPRHLVRRRGQEARLRCSPMKGHSHVYWYRQLPEEGLKFMVYLQKENIIDESGMPKERFSAEFPKEGPSILRIQQVVRGDSAAYFCASSPRVGEQYFGPGTRLTVT.

The genes are TRBV28 and TRBJ2-7, with 10 bases that match TRBD1. This CDR3 region has 15 residues. Per germline, CDR1 MDHEN and CDR2 SYDVKM. V was clipped by 5 bases and J by 2 bases; unmatched bases: 6. The CDR3 sequence: CASSTGTGAPYEQYF. The CDR3 nucleotides read TGTGCCAGCAGTACCGGGACAGGGGCCCCCTACGAGCAGTACTTC.

The chain carries TRBV7-9 and TRBJ2-5; D not certain. Germline CDR1 is SEHNR and CDR2 is FQNEAQ (reference sequence). V was clipped by 1 base and J by 4 bases, with 10 bases between them. The CDR3 has 14 residues. The CDR3, as DNA: TGTGCCAGCAGCTTAGTGCAAGCCAGAGAGACCCAGTACTTC. Protein product: CASSLVQARETQYF.

This chain links TRBV5-6 with TRBJ2-1; D gene unclear. V was shortened by 4 bases and J by 6 bases, with 17 bases between the two germline ends. Germline V gene sequence: CDR1 SGHDT, CDR2 YYEEEE. There are 15 residues in the CDR3. The CDR3 coding sequence is TGTGCCAGCAGCCCGGATATTCCTTCTACCAATGAGCAGTTCTTC. Its translation: CASSPDIPSTNEQFF.

The chain employs TRBV11-2 and TRBJ2-3; the match to TRBD2 covers 7 bases. The V segment lost 5 bases and the J segment 5 bases; nucleotides outside the gene matches: 1. CDR3 length: 12 residues. The V gene's germline CDR1 is SGHAT and CDR2 FQNNGV. The CDR3 region is CASSGGGDTQYF. CDR3 nucleotide sequence: TGTGCCAGCAGCGGGGGGGGAGATACGCAGTATTTT.

The chain employs TRBV5-6 and TRBJ2-7, with TRBD1 identical over 7 bases. The trim removed 2 bases at V and 2 bases at J, leaving 7 bases unmatched. The CDR3 extends over 15 amino acids. CDR1 is SGHDT and CDR2 is YYEEEE in the germline V gene. Here the CDR3 reads CASSFRDSSAYEQYF. The CDR3 DNA reads as TGTGCCAGCAGCTTCCGGGACAGCAGTGCCTACGAGCAGTACTTC.

The rearrangement links TRBV2 to TRBJ2-1; 12 bases align to TRBD2. The CDR3 consists of 15 residues. Trimming at V came to 6 bases and at J to 9 bases, leaving 9 bases not matched to a gene. CDR1 SNHLY and CDR2 FYNNEI come from the germline V gene. This CDR3 reads CASRRLAGAVGEQFF. The CDR3 bases are TGTGCCAGCAGACGACTAGCGGGAGCAGTGGGTGAGCAGTTCTTC.

V is TRBV4-1 and J is TRBJ1-1; tentative D call: TRBD1 (5 bases). Deletions cut 4 bases from V and 3 bases from J, with 21 bases between. This CDR3 comprises 17 residues. In germline, CDR1 is MGHRA, CDR2 YSYEKL. DNA of the CDR3: TGCGCCAGCAGCCCGAGGCGACAGCTTACCTACGACACTGAAGCTTTCTTT. Translation: CASSPRRQLTYDTEAFF.

The CDR3 loop is CASSLKQGPNTEAFF. DNA for the CDR3: TGCGCCAGCAGCCTGAAGCAGGGCCCGAACACTGAAGCTTTCTTT. The chain employs TRBV5-1 and TRBJ1-1, with a possible D match to TRBD1 (5 bases). The CDR3 contains 15 residues. The germline CDR1 and CDR2 sequences are SGHRS and YFSETQ. The V end lost 4 bases, the J end lost 1 base, and 14 bases lay between the germline ends.

The V gene is TRBV5-1, the J gene TRBJ2-5, with TRBD2 matching over 11 bases. The J segment lost 5 bases and the V segment lost 0 bases, leaving 6 bases of the junction unmatched. This CDR3 has 16 amino acids. Germline assignment: CDR1 SGHRS and CDR2 YFSETQ. CDR3 DNA: TGCGCCAGCAGCTTGGATACTAGCGGGAGCGGTGAGACCCAGTACTTC. Amino acid sequence: CASSLDTSGSGETQYF.

The rearrangement uses TRBV10-3 and TRBJ2-5; D could derive from TRBD1 or TRBD2 (5 bases each). The germline gives CDR1 ENHRY, CDR2 SYGVKD. Trimming took 10 bases from V and 5 from J, leaving 17 bases between them. The length of the CDR3 is 13 residues. The CDR3 reads CATNLSGDETQYF. In nucleotides, the CDR3 is TGTGCCACCAACCTCTCCGGGGACGAGACCCAGTACTTC.

This chain joins TRBV11-1 and TRBJ2-6, with 8 nucleotides matching TRBD1. V shed 5 bases and J 2 bases; nucleotides not matched to a gene: 8. This CDR3 is 17 amino acids long. Germline V gene sequence: CDR1 SGHAT, CDR2 FQDESV (reference sequence). The CDR3 here is CASSLDRDVTGANVLTF. CDR3 bases: TGTGCCAGCAGCCTGGACAGGGATGTAACTGGGGCCAACGTCCTGACTTTC.

V and J are TRBV27 and TRBJ1-5, with 7 nucleotides matching TRBD1. The CDR3 spans 15 residues. Trimming at V came to 2 bases and at J to 0 bases, leaving 1 base not matched to a gene. The germline CDR1 and CDR2 sequences are MNHEY and SMNVEV (reference sequence). The CDR3 reads CASSLDRVSNQPQHF. CDR3 DNA: TGTGCCAGCAGTTTAGACAGGGTTAGCAATCAGCCCCAGCATTTT.

The chain has TRBV7-9 and TRBJ1-1; no reliable D call. Looked up from germline, CDR1 is SEHNR and CDR2 is FQNEAQ (reference sequence). The length of the CDR3 is 13 residues. Trimming left V 0 bases short and J 10 bases short, with 12 bases between. The CDR3 here is CASSLAKEEGAFF. DNA of the CDR3: TGTGCCAGCAGCTTAGCTAAGGAGGAAGGAGCTTTCTTT.

The chain links TRBV13 to TRBJ1-3, with 8 bases aligning to TRBD1. Germline CDR1 is PRHDT and CDR2 is FYEKMQ (reference sequence). The trim removed 4 bases at V and 2 bases at J, leaving 7 bases unmatched. This CDR3 has 16 amino acids. The CDR3 sequence is CASSSGQGVAGNTIYF. For the CDR3, the DNA is TGTGCCAGCAGCTCCGGACAGGGAGTAGCTGGAAACACCATATATTTT.